Shown below are 26 T cell receptor beta chains from a single sample sequenced in a study of OX40 agonist ivuxolimab in advanced cancers. Libraries were prepared by immunoSEQ multiplex PCR; TCRdb keeps only in-frame clonotypes and omits some of them. The sample records roughly 93,000 clones, approximately 80% being singletons. The sequenced sample was CD4+ or CD8+ T cells sorted from blood, obtained in a trial of the OX40 agonist ivuxolimab. The receptors were sampled from an adult with an advanced solid tumor such as melanoma, head and neck, liver or kidney cancer.

The chain is built from TRBV7-2 and TRBJ2-1; 7 nucleotides line up with TRBD1. The V gene end was trimmed by 1 base and the J gene end by 4 bases; junction bases not matched to a gene: 4. Germline CDR1 and CDR2: SGHTA and FQGNSA. The CDR3 extends over 15 amino acids. CDR3 DNA: TGTGCCAGCAGCTTAGAGGGGGCCCTGTACAATGAGCAGTTCTTC. Translated, it gives CASSLEGALYNEQFF.

The chain combines TRBV2 with TRBJ1-4; 8 bases fit TRBD1. The length of the CDR3 is 13 residues. The junction had 3 bases not matched to a gene; V was cut back by 7 bases and J by 5 bases. Germline V gene lookup returns CDR1 SNHLY and CDR2 FYNNEI. CDR3 residues: CASTRDRNEKLFF. CDR3 DNA sequence: TGTGCCAGCACGCGGGACAGGAATGAAAAACTGTTTTTT.

The gene calls are TRBV9 and TRBJ2-2; 7 bases are a match to TRBD1. CDR3 length equals 15 residues. The germline CDR1 and CDR2 sequences are SGDLS and YYNGEE. After removal of 2 bases from V and 4 bases from J, the junction contained 5 bases not matched to a gene. The CDR3 sequence: CASSVTGWGTGELFF. CDR3 nucleotide sequence: TGTGCCAGCAGCGTGACAGGGTGGGGCACCGGGGAGCTGTTTTTT.

This sequence joins TRBV25-1 and TRBJ2-3; D call uncertain. This CDR3 region has 13 residues. Germline V gene sequence: CDR1 MGHDK, CDR2 SYGVNS. The ends were cut back, 4 bases at V and 0 bases at J, with 5 bases in the middle. The CDR3 bases are TGTGCCAGCAGTGGGGCTAGCACAGATACGCAGTATTTT. Residues: CASSGASTDTQYF.

The chain couples TRBV19 to TRBJ2-3; 7 nucleotides align to TRBD1. This CDR3 comprises 17 residues. The germline gives CDR1 LNHDA, CDR2 SQIVND (reference sequence). J lost 1 base, V lost 6 bases, and 13 bases had no gene match. The CDR3 region is CASRGTTGLRGTDTQYF. The CDR3 DNA reads as TGTGCCAGTAGGGGGACGACAGGGCTGAGAGGCACAGATACGCAGTATTTT.

The chain combines TRBV7-2 with TRBJ1-5, with D perhaps matching TRBD1 (5 bases). The germline CDR1 and CDR2 sequences are SGHTA and FQGNSA. The CDR3 loop spans 15 amino acids. Trimming removed 5 bases from V and 6 bases from J, with 17 bases in between. In DNA form, the CDR3 reads TGTGCCAGCAGCAAAGGGACTCAGCGGCCTCAGCCCCAGCATTTT. It is translated as CASSKGTQRPQPQHF. Variable domain in full (rest from reference TRBV7-2 and TRBJ1-5): GAGVSQSPSNKVTEKGKDVELRCDPISGHTALYWYRQSLGQGLEFLIYFQGNSAPDKSGLPSDRFSAERTGGSVSTLTIQRTQQEDSAVYLCASSKGTQRPQPQHFGDGTRLSIL.

The gene calls are TRBV6-6 and TRBJ1-5, with D maybe TRBD1 (6 bases). V lost 0 bases and J 7 bases, leaving 16 bases between the germline ends. The CDR3 is 16 amino acids. Germline V gene data show CDR1 as MNHNY and CDR2 as SVGAGI (reference sequence). The chain's CDR3 is CASSYSLGGPGQPQHF. The CDR3 bases are TGTGCCAGCAGTTACTCCCTCGGGGGGCCGGGACAGCCCCAGCATTTT.

The chain is built from TRBV25-1 and TRBJ1-6, with a possible D match to TRBD1 (5 bases). This CDR3 contains 14 residues. Germline CDR1 is MGHDK and CDR2 is SYGVNS. The germline V and J ends were trimmed by 2 bases and 11 bases, with 13 bases remaining between them. This CDR3 is CASSERGRGAPLHF. The DNA for the CDR3 is TGTGCCAGCAGTGAACGGGGTCGGGGGGCACCCCTCCACTTT.

The CDR3 is CASSRDWGTGELFF. CDR3 DNA sequence: TGTGCCAGCAGCCGGGACTGGGGGACCGGGGAGCTGTTTTTT. The chain is built from TRBV11-2 and TRBJ2-2, with D possibly matching TRBD2 (6 bases). This CDR3 contains 14 residues. From germline, CDR1 is SGHAT and CDR2 FQNNGV. V lost 5 bases to trimming and J lost 5 bases, with 12 bases between them.

The J gene is TRBJ2-2, the V gene TRBV29-1, with D unclear. Trimming took 5 bases from V and 1 from J, leaving 8 bases between them. Per the germline V gene, CDR1 is SQVTM and CDR2 is ANQGSEA. The CDR3 sequence is 13 residues long. For the CDR3, the DNA is TGCAGCGTTTGTCCGAGGAACACCGGGGAGCTGTTTTTT. It specifies CSVCPRNTGELFF.

This clone has only one observation. The chain joins TRBV2 to TRBJ1-5; TRBD1 matches 7 bases. Germline values: CDR1 SNHLY, CDR2 FYNNEI. This CDR3 contains 13 residues. With 6 bases clipped from V and 5 bases from J, the junction kept 4 bases outside the gene matches. CDR3 sequence: CASRRDRDQPQHF. CDR3 nucleotides: TGTGCCAGCAGAAGGGACAGAGATCAGCCCCAGCATTTT.

The V call is TRBV27, the J call TRBJ1-1; tentatively, D is TRBD1 (5 bases). Between the trimmed V and J ends, which lost 5 bases and 0 bases, there was a span of 13 bases. CDR1 is MNHEY and CDR2 is SMNVEV in the germline V gene (reference sequence). CDR3 length: 15 amino acids. The CDR3 DNA reads as TGTGCCAGCAGTCACCTACAGGAGATGAACACTGAAGCTTTCTTT. This codes for CASSHLQEMNTEAFF.

The V call is TRBV27, the J call TRBJ2-3; 10 bases align to TRBD2. This CDR3 spans 15 amino acids. CDR1 is MNHEY and CDR2 is SMNVEV in the germline V gene (reference sequence). The trim removed 6 bases at V and 3 bases at J, leaving 6 bases unmatched. The CDR3 nucleotides read TGTGCCAGCAGAAATCTAGCGGGGGTTACAGATACGCAGTATTTT. Translating it yields CASRNLAGVTDTQYF.

J is TRBJ1-4 and V is TRBV11-2, with D possibly TRBD1 on 5 matching bases. CDR1 is SGHAT, CDR2 FQNNGV, per germline. Trimming pared 11 bases from V and 7 bases from J, leaving 14 bases between. This CDR3 comprises 12 residues. CDR3 protein: CASQGAGEKLFF. The DNA of the CDR3 is TGTGCCTCACAAGGGGCTGGTGAAAAACTGTTTTTT.

This rearrangement joins TRBV6-5 to TRBJ1-1; D may be TRBD1 (5 bases). V lost 6 bases, J lost 4 bases, and 12 bases lay in between. Germline V gene sequence: CDR1 MNHEY, CDR2 SVGAGI. CDR3 length: 13 residues. Here the CDR3 reads CASRPTGSTEAFF. CDR3 in DNA: TGTGCCAGCAGGCCCACAGGTTCCACTGAAGCTTTCTTT.

The chain has TRBV6-5 and TRBJ2-1; D is undetermined. The CDR3 loop spans 11 amino acids. Trimming took 1 base from V and 7 from J, leaving 2 bases between them. From germline, CDR1 is MNHEY and CDR2 SVGAGI. This chain's CDR3 is CASSYLNEQFF. For the CDR3, the DNA is TGTGCCAGCAGTTACTTGAATGAGCAGTTCTTC.

This chain links TRBV20-1 with TRBJ2-3, with unresolved D. V was trimmed by 6 bases and J by 3 bases, leaving 4 bases between them. CDR1 is DFQATT and CDR2 is SNEGSKA in the germline V gene (reference sequence). The CDR3 is 10 amino acids. CDR3 protein: CSASTDTQYF. The DNA of the CDR3 is TGCAGTGCATCGACAGATACGCAGTATTTT.

This chain uses TRBV9 with TRBJ1-1; D might be TRBD1 (5 bases). Trimming left V 3 bases short and J 1 base short, with 10 bases between. The CDR3 loop spans 14 amino acids. Germline V gene lookup returns CDR1 SGDLS and CDR2 YYNGEE. CDR3 nucleotides: TGTGCCAGCAGCGCGCGAGACAGGAACACTGAAGCTTTCTTT. Translating it yields CASSARDRNTEAFF.

This clone is a singleton in its sample. This sequence joins TRBV7-8 and TRBJ1-1; the match to TRBD1 covers 9 bases. The CDR3 spans 17 residues. The J segment lost 3 bases and the V segment lost 1 base, leaving 9 bases of the junction unmatched. Germline values: CDR1 SGHVS, CDR2 FQNEAQ. The CDR3 reads CASSLVAGQGLHTEAFF. The CDR3 DNA is TGTGCCAGCAGCTTAGTTGCGGGACAGGGTTTGCACACTGAAGCTTTCTTT.

The chain carries TRBV4-3 and TRBJ2-3, with TRBD2 matching over 8 bases. Germline V lookup: CDR1 LGHNA, CDR2 YSLEER. The CDR3 loop spans 17 amino acids. The trim removed 2 bases at V and 2 bases at J, leaving 9 bases unmatched. CDR3 sequence (DNA): TGCGCCAGCAGCCAATCGGTCCCGGGACTAGACACAGATACGCAGTATTTT. Translated, it gives CASSQSVPGLDTDTQYF.

V is TRBV11-2 and J is TRBJ2-1; D perhaps matches TRBD1 (5 bases). V dropped 4 bases and J dropped 9 bases, with 13 bases sitting between them. The CDR3 loop spans 13 amino acids. CDR1 is SGHAT, CDR2 FQNNGV, per germline. The CDR3 DNA reads TGTGCCAGCAGCTCAGGGAAGGGTGGTGAGCAGTTCTTC. Its protein is CASSSGKGGEQFF.

The J gene is TRBJ2-3, the V gene TRBV7-2; D tentatively reads TRBD1 or TRBD2 (6 bases each). Germline values: CDR1 SGHTA, CDR2 FQGNSA. The CDR3 is 16 amino acids. V was trimmed by 1 base and J by 5 bases, leaving 16 bases between them. The CDR3 sequence: CASSLGTGAPIDTQYF. CDR3 in DNA: TGTGCCAGCAGCTTAGGGACGGGGGCACCGATAGATACGCAGTATTTT.

The chain links TRBV7-8 to TRBJ1-2; D is unclear. The CDR3 has 13 amino acids. The V end lost 2 bases, the J end lost 5 bases, and 9 bases lay between the germline ends. Germline V gene lookup returns CDR1 SGHVS and CDR2 FQNEAQ. Here the CDR3 reads CASSLTTEYGYTF. The CDR3 coding sequence is TGTGCCAGCAGCTTAACCACGGAGTATGGCTACACCTTC.

The gene calls are TRBV9 and TRBJ1-2; a weak D match, TRBD1 (5 bases). CDR1 SGDLS and CDR2 YYNGEE come from the germline V gene. CDR3 length: 12 amino acids. Trimming took 2 bases from V and 8 from J, leaving 10 bases between them. The CDR3 sequence is CASSVGTGGYTF. CDR3 nucleotides: TGTGCCAGCAGCGTCGGGACTGGGGGCTACACCTTC.

CDR3 bases: TGTGCCAGCAGCTCGACTAGCGGGGGGTACCAAGAGACCCAGTACTTC. It translates to CASSSTSGGYQETQYF. The J gene is TRBJ2-5, the V gene TRBV7-2; 13 positions agree with TRBD2. With V trimmed by 4 bases and J by 0 bases, 2 bases remained unmatched. Germline V gene data show CDR1 as SGHTA and CDR2 as FQGNSA. This CDR3 spans 16 amino acids.

The chain links TRBV7-9 to TRBJ2-7; 9 nucleotides align to TRBD1. Germline V CDR1 and CDR2: SEHNR, FQNEAQ (reference sequence). The junction had 13 bases not matched to a gene; V was cut back by 2 bases and J by 2 bases. The CDR3 is 18 amino acids. Written as DNA, the CDR3 is TGTGCCAGCAGCTTATGGGGCCCCATTCGACAGGGGGCCTACGAGCAGTACTTC. Encoded protein: CASSLWGPIRQGAYEQYF.